This T cell receptor (beta chain) emerged from a study of T cell responses to AZD1222 COVID-19 vaccine. TCRdb keeps only in-frame clones here, not all; method: immunoSEQ multiplex PCR. The repertoire holds 180,000 or so clones, with about 91% as singletons. The V end lost 5 bases, the J end lost 3 bases, and 16 bases lay between the germline ends. The CDR3 spans 15 residues. The germline V gene encodes CDR1 SEHNR and CDR2 FQNEAQ (reference sequence). Study-wide findings and caveats: Regions 160-218 and 743-854 held dominance among vaccine-associated CD4 TCRs, which spanned spike. The breadth and depth of Spike-specific TCRs increased once two AZD1222 doses had been given.

Some second doses came at about 4 weeks and others at about 12 weeks; these were pooled. Comments on this clone: Antigen: not known.

The specimen was peripheral blood, collected 28 days after the second AZD1222 dose. The receptor was isolated from an adult who received the AZD1222 COVID-19 vaccine. The chain combines TRBV7-9 with TRBJ1-1; tentatively, D is TRBD1 (6 bases). The CDR3 bases are TGTGCCAGCAGCCCCTCGTGGGGGCGAGACACTGAAGCTTTCTTT. It yields the protein CASSPSWGRDTEAFF.